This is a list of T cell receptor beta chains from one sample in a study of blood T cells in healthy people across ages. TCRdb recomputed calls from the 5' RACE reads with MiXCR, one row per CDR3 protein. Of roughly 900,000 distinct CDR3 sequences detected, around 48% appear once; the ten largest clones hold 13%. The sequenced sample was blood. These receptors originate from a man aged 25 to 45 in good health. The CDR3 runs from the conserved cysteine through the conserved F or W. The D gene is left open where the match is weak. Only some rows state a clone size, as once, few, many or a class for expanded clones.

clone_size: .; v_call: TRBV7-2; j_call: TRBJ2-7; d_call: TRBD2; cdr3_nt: TGTGCCAGCAGCCCTGCAACGGGGTCGGGAGGGCTCGAGCAGTACTTC; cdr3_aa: CASSPATGSGGLEQYF
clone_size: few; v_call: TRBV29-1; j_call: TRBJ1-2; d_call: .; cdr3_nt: TGCAGCGTTGGGGCAGGTACTATCTTGAACTATGGCTACACCTTC; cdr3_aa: CSVGAGTILNYGYTF
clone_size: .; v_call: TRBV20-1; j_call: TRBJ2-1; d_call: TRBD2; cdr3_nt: TGCAGTGCAGGGCGGGAGGGCCTAGGAAATGAGCAGTTCTTC; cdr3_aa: CSAGREGLGNEQFF
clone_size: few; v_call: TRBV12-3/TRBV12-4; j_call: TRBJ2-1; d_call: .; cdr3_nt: TGTGCCAGCAGTTTTGTAGGTGAGCAGTTCTTC; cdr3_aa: CASSFVGEQFF
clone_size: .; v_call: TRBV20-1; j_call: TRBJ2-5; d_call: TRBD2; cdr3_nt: TGCAGTGCTATCGGGGGGGAAGAGACCCAGTACTTC; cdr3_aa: CSAIGGEETQYF
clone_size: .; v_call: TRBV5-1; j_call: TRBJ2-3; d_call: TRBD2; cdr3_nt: TGCGCCAGCAGCTGGGGAAGCGGGGTTCACACAGATACGCAGTATTTT; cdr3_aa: CASSWGSGVHTDTQYF
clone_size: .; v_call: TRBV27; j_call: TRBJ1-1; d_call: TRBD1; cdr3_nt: TGTGCCAGCAGTCCGACTTCAGGGGGCCGAACTGAAGCTTTCTTT; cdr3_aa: CASSPTSGGRTEAFF
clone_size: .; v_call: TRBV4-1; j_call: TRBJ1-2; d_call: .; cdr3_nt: TGCGCCAGCAGCCAAGAGGTAGTCTACACTAACTATGGCTACACCTTC; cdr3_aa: CASSQEVVYTNYGYTF
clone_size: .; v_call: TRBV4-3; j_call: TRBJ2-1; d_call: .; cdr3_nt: TGCGCCAGCAGCCAAGACCTATCCTGGAATGAGCAGTTCTTC; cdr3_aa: CASSQDLSWNEQFF
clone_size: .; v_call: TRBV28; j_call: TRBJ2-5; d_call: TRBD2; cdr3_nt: TGTGCCAGCAGTTCCCAAGCGGGGGGTCAAGAGACCCAGTACTTC; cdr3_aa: CASSSQAGGQETQYF
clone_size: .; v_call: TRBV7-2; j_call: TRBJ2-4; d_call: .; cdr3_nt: TGTGCCAGCAGCACGGGGGGACAGAACATTCAGTACTTC; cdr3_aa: CASSTGGQNIQYF
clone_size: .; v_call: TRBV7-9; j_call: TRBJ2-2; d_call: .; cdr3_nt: TGTGCCAGCAGCGAATCAACAGGGGGGGAGAACGGGGAGCTGTTTTTT; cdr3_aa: CASSESTGGENGELFF
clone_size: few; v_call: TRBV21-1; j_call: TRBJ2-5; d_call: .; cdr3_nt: TGTGCCACCCGAACTATAACGGGAGGCGGCGAGACCCAGTACTTC; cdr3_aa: CATRTITGGGETQYF
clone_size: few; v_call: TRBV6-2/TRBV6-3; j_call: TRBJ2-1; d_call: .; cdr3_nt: TGTGCCAGCAGTTACACGCCTAGCGACTCCTACAATGAGCAGTTCTTC; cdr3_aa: CASSYTPSDSYNEQFF
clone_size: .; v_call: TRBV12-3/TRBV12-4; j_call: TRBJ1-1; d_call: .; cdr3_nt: TGTGCCAGCAGTTTAGAAAGGGGGATGAACACTGAAGCTTTCTTT; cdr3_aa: CASSLERGMNTEAFF
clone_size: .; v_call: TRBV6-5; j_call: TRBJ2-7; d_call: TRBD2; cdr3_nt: TGTGCCAGCAGTTACAGGGCTAGCGGAGACGGCGAGCAGTACTTC; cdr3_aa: CASSYRASGDGEQYF
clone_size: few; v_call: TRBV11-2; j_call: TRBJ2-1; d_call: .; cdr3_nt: TGTGCCAGCAGCTTCGAGGGGAGGAAATTTGAGCAGTTCTTC; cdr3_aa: CASSFEGRKFEQFF
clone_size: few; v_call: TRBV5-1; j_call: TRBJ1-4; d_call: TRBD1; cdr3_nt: TGCGCCAGCAGCTGGGACAGGGAATCGAATCCTGGTAATGAAAAACTGTTTTTT; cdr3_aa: CASSWDRESNPGNEKLFF
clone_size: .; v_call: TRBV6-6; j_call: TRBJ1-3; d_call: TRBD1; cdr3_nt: TGTGCCAGCGGTGGACAGGGACGGAACACCATATATTTT; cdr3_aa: CASGGQGRNTIYF
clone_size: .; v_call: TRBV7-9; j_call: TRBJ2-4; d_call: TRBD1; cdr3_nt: TGTGCCAGCATGGGGACAGGGGGAAACATTCAGTACTTC; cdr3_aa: CASMGTGGNIQYF
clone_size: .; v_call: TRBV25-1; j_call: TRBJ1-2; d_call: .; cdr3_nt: TGTGCCAGCAGTGAAGGGGGAGGGTTTGGCTACACCTTC; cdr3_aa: CASSEGGGFGYTF
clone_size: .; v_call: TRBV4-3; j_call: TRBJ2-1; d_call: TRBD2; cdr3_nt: TGCGCCAGCAGCCATCCTAAGGGGGTAATAGCGGGGGGGCCCTCCTACAATGAGCAGTTCTTC; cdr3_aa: CASSHPKGVIAGGPSYNEQFF
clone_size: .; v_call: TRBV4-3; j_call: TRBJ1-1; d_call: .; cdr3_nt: TGCGCCAGCAGCCAAGATGGCACTGAAGCTTTCTTT; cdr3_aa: CASSQDGTEAFF
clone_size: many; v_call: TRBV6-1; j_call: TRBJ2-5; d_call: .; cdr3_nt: TGTGCCAGCAGTGAATTCGTCCGGCTTGGGAAAGAGACCCAGTACTTC; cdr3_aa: CASSEFVRLGKETQYF
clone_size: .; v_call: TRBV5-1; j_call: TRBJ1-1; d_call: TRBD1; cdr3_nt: TGCGCCAGCAGCTTGTGGGCGACTACCGGGACAGGCTCTAGACCTTTGGACACTGAAGCTTTCTTT; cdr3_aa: CASSLWATTGTGSRPLDTEAFF
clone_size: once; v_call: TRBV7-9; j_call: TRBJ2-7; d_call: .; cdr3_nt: TGTGCCAGCAGCTTAATTGGGAGGGGGGTCTCCTACGAGCAGTACTTC; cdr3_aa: CASSLIGRGVSYEQYF
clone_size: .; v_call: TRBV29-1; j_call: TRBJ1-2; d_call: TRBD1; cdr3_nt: TGCAGCGTCAACCGGGACAGGGACAACTATGGCTACACCTTC; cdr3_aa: CSVNRDRDNYGYTF
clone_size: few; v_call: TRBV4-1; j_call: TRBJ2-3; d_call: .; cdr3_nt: TGCGCCAGCAGCCAACCAGGGAGGACAGATACGCAGTATTTT; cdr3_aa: CASSQPGRTDTQYF
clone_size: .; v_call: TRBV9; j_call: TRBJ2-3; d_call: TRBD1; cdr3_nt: TGTGCCAGCAGCCAAAGGACCTACAGGGGCGGAACAGATACGCAGTATTTT; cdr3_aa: CASSQRTYRGGTDTQYF
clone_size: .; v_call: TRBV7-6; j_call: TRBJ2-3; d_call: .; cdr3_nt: TGTGCCAGCAGCTTAGAGCCGAAACCAGGGGTCACTAGCACAGATACGCAGTATTTT; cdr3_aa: CASSLEPKPGVTSTDTQYF
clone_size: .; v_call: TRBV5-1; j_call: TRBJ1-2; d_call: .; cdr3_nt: TGCGCCAGCAGCCCCGGACAGAACACCTATGGCTACACCTTC; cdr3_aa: CASSPGQNTYGYTF
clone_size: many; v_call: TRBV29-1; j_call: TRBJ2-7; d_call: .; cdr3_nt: TGCAGCGTTCGGACGGAGACCTACGAGCAGTACTTC; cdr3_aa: CSVRTETYEQYF
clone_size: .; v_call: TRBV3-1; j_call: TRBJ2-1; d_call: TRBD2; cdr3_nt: TGTGCCAGCAGCCAATCAAGACTAGCGGGGGGCCGGGGGAATGAGCAGTTCTTC; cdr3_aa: CASSQSRLAGGRGNEQFF
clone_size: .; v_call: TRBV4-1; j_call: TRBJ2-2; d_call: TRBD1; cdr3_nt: TGCGCCAGCAGCCAAGAGGACAGGGGAGGGGAGCTGTTTTTT; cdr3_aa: CASSQEDRGGELFF
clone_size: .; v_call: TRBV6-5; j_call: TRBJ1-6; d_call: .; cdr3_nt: TGTGCCAGCAGTTATAACAGGGTTGGATCACTCCTCCACTTT; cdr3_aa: CASSYNRVGSLLHF
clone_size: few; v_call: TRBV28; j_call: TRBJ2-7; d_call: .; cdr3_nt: TGTGCCATCTCCTCCCAGGGGATTCCCTACGAGCAGTACTTC; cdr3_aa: CAISSQGIPYEQYF
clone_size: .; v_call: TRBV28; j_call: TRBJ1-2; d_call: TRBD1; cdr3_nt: TGTGCCAGCAGCGGGGGACAGTCATTCTGGGGGGGCTACACCTTC; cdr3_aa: CASSGGQSFWGGYTF
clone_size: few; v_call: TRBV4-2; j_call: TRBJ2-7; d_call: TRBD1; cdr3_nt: TGTGCCAGCAGCCAAGGGTACAGGGGGTCATACGAGCAGTACTTC; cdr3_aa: CASSQGYRGSYEQYF
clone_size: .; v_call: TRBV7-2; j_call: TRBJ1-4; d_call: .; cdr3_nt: TGTGCCAGCAGCTTAGTCCGGGGGTCGGGTGAAAAACTGTTTTTT; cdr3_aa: CASSLVRGSGEKLFF
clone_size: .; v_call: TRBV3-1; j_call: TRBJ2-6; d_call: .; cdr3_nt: TGTGCCAGCAGCGACCATGGCTCTGGGGCCAACGTCCTGACTTTC; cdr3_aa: CASSDHGSGANVLTF
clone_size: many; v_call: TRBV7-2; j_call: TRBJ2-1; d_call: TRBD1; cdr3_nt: TGTGCCAGCAGCTTAACCACCGGGACAGGGTGGGGTAATGAGCAGTTCTTC; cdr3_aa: CASSLTTGTGWGNEQFF
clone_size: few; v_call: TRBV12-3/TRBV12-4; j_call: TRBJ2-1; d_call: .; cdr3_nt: TGTGCCAGCAGTTTAGGACAGCGAGCGAGCTCCTACAATGAGCAGTTCTTC; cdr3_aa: CASSLGQRASSYNEQFF
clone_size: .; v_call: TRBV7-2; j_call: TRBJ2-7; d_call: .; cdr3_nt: TGTGCCAGCAGCTTAAGAACATCGAACCCCTACGAGCAGTACTTC; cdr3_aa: CASSLRTSNPYEQYF
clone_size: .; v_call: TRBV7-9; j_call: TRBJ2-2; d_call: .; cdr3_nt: TGTGCCAGCATCCGTAGCTTCGGGAGCAACACCGGGGAGCTGTTTTTT; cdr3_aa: CASIRSFGSNTGELFF
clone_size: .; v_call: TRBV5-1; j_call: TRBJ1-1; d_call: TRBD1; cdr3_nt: TGCGCCAGCAGATCTACAGGGGGCACTGAAGCTTTCTTT; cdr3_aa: CASRSTGGTEAFF
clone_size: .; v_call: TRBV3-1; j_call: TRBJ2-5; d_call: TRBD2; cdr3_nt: TGTGCCAGCAGCCCCCCGGCTAGCGGGGGGCTCTTGTCAGAGACCCAGTACTTC; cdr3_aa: CASSPPASGGLLSETQYF
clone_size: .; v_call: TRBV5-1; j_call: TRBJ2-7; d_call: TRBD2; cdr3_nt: TGCGCCAGCAGCCTCGTTAGCGGGGGAGACTCCTACGAGCAGTACTTC; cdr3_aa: CASSLVSGGDSYEQYF
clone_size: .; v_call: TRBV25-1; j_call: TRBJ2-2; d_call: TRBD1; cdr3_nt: TGTGCCAGCAGCCTGTCCCGGGACAGGGCTTACACCGGGGAGCTGTTTTTT; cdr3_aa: CASSLSRDRAYTGELFF
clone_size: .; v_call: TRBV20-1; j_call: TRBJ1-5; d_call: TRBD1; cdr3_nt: TGCAGTGCTGGACAGGGGGCGAATCAGCCCCAGCATTTT; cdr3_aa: CSAGQGANQPQHF
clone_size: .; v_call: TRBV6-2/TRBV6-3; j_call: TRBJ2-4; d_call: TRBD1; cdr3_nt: TGTGCCAGCAGTTACTCGTCTCAGGGGGCGGCCAAAAACATTCAGTACTTC; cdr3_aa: CASSYSSQGAAKNIQYF
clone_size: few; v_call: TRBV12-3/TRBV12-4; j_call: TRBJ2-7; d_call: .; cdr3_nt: TGTGCCAGCACCCAGGGGCGATTCTCCTACGAGCAGTACTTC; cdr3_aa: CASTQGRFSYEQYF
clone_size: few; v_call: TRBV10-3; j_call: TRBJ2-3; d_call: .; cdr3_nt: TGTGCCATCAGTGAAGATGGGGTGGATACGCAGTATTTT; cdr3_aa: CAISEDGVDTQYF
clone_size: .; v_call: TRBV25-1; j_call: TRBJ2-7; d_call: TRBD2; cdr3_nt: TGTGCCAGCAGTGAATACGGGGCTAGCGGGACGAGGGAGCAGTACTTC; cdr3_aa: CASSEYGASGTREQYF
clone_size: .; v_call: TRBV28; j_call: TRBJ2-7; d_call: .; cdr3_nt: TGTGCCAGCACCACAACCGGGAACTCCTACGAGCAGTACTTC; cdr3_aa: CASTTTGNSYEQYF